Below, 8 T cell receptor beta chains from the same sample are listed, as sequenced in a study of blood T cell repertoires in COVID-19. The repertoire was sequenced with immunoSEQ multiplex PCR; TCRdb's copy has only in-frame clones and lacks some. The profile shows about 390,000 clones, just under 90% of them singletons. Material: PBMCs or T cells enriched from blood (not recorded which). Receptors originate from a woman in her fifties or sixties who had recovered from COVID-19.

This chain uses TRBV5-6 with TRBJ1-1, with 8 bases matching TRBD1. V dropped 3 bases and J dropped 3; count of bases not matched to a gene: 4. The CDR3 totals 14 residues. Germline CDR1 reads SGHDT; CDR2 reads YYEEEE. The CDR3 DNA follows: TGTGCCAGCAGCTACCCACAGGGGGACACTGAAGCTTTCTTT. Protein: CASSYPQGDTEAFF.

This chain links TRBV27 with TRBJ2-7; TRBD1 matches 7 bases. Germline CDR1 and CDR2: MNHEY and SMNVEV (reference sequence). CDR3 size: 15 residues. V lost 4 bases to trimming and J lost 3 bases; unmatched junction nucleotides: 9. CDR3 DNA sequence: TGTGCCAGCAGTTACCGGGACAGCTGGGTCTACGAGCAGTACTTC. It specifies CASSYRDSWVYEQYF.

The rearrangement uses TRBV5-1 and TRBJ1-1; TRBD1 matches at 7 bases. Unmatched junction bases numbered 7, after V lost 5 bases and J lost 0 bases. Germline CDR1 and CDR2: SGHRS and YFSETQ. The CDR3 consists of 15 residues. The CDR3 sequence: CASRTGRLMNTEAFF. The CDR3 bases are TGCGCCAGCAGGACAGGGCGCTTGATGAACACTGAAGCTTTCTTT. Looking up the rest from reference TRBV5-1 and TRBJ1-1 gives the full variable domain: KAGVTQTPRYLIKTRGQQVTLSCSPISGHRSVSWYQQTPGQGLQFLFEYFSETQRNKGNFPGRFSGRQFSNSRSEMNVSTLELGDSALYLCASRTGRLMNTEAFFGQGTRLTVV.

This chain uses TRBV30 with TRBJ1-1; possibly TRBD1 for D (5 bases). Trimming left V 2 bases short and J 11 bases short, with 15 bases between. This CDR3 spans 12 amino acids. Per germline, CDR1 GTSNPN and CDR2 SVGIG (reference sequence). The CDR3 reads CAWSPPGGTAFF. The DNA of the CDR3 is TGTGCCTGGAGTCCCCCGGGGGGGACGGCTTTCTTT.

This chain joins TRBV5-1 and TRBJ2-1, with 8 bases matching TRBD2. V dropped 5 bases and J dropped 4; count of bases not matched to a gene: 8. CDR3 size: 15 residues. In germline, CDR1 is SGHRS, CDR2 YFSETQ. DNA of the CDR3: TGCGCCAGCAGTCAGAGCGGGGGAGAATACAATGAGCAGTTCTTC. It codes for CASSQSGGEYNEQFF.

DNA of the CDR3: TGTGCCAGTAGTATAAGAACGGTAACTAATGAAAAACTGTTTTTT. Protein: CASSIRTVTNEKLFF. The chain employs TRBV19 and TRBJ1-4; D is unclear. Germline V gene data show CDR1 as LNHDA and CDR2 as SQIVND (reference sequence). The CDR3 totals 15 residues. The V end was cut by 2 bases, the J end by 1 base, with 8 bases between.

The rearrangement joins TRBV7-8 to TRBJ1-1; 10 bases line up with TRBD1. The V gene end was trimmed by 1 base and the J gene end by 3 bases; junction bases not matched to a gene: 2. There are 15 residues in the CDR3. Germline CDR1 SGHVS, CDR2 FQNEAQ. The CDR3 DNA follows: TGTGCCAGCAGCTTAGAGGGACAGGGGTACACTGAAGCTTTCTTT. Translating it yields CASSLEGQGYTEAFF.

The chain links TRBV5-1 to TRBJ1-6, with TRBD1 matching 9 bases. The CDR3 spans 15 residues. The junction had 9 bases not matched to a gene; V was cut back by 4 bases and J by 10 bases. The germline V gene encodes CDR1 SGHRS and CDR2 YFSETQ. The CDR3 coding sequence is TGCGCCAGCAGCGAACGGACAGGGGAATACTCACCCCTCCACTTT. Residues: CASSERTGEYSPLHF.